The 15 T cell receptor beta chains given below trace back to one sample, sequenced in a study of Tregs in tolerant kidney transplant recipients (dated by TCRdb to the late 2010s). Transplants used related donors with nonmyeloablative bone marrow transplantation; mixed chimerism was transient in the human trials. The method was the immunoSEQ multiplex PCR assay. Drawn from immuneACCESS, this table holds only the in-frame rearrangements with V and J called that TCRdb kept. Clones are partly lost; checked studies trace under half to an unresolved V gene and leave the rest unexplained. For this sample there are tens of thousands of clones; 93% appear just once. The ten largest clones capture approximately 1.5% of the sample. The source was CD4+ T cells from blood (PBMCs), collected 12 months after the transplant. Receptors originate from a human patient who received a combined kidney and bone marrow transplant. Following a transplant, some T lymphocytes may have been derived from the graft donor.

The chain joins TRBV1 to TRBJ2-3; the table gives TRBD2 as D, unverified against the DNA. TRBV1 is a pseudogene segment. There are 19 residues in the CDR3. CDR3 DNA sequence: TGCACCAGCAGCCAAGATCCCTTGTTTGCGGGCCCTAGCACAGATACGCAGTATTTT. This encodes CTSSQDPLFAGPSTDTQYF.

The V gene is TRBV18, the J gene TRBJ1-2, with a tentative D call TRBD1 (6 bases). CDR1 is KGHSH and CDR2 is LQKENI in the germline V gene. V lost 2 bases, J lost 3 bases, and 10 bases lay in between. This CDR3 contains 14 residues. CDR3 amino acids: CASSPSGQYYGYTF. CDR3 DNA: TGTGCCAGCTCACCATCTGGACAGTACTATGGCTACACCTTC. The full variable domain, with the rest looked up from reference TRBV18 and TRBJ1-2, is NAGVMQNPRHLVRRRGQEARLRCSPMKGHSHVYWYRQLPEEGLKFMVYLQKENIIDESGMPKERFSAEFPKEGPSILRIQQVVRGDSAAYFCASSPSGQYYGYTFGSGTRLTVV.

The V gene is TRBV5-4, the J gene TRBJ2-1, with 13 bases that match TRBD2. The CDR3 consists of 16 residues. From germline, CDR1 is SGHNT and CDR2 YYREEE (reference sequence). Trimming cost V 1 base and J 4 bases; bases outside gene matches: 2. CDR3 sequence reads: CASSLSGLAGYNEQFF. The CDR3, as DNA: TGTGCCAGCAGCTTGTCGGGACTAGCGGGGTACAATGAGCAGTTCTTC.

V gene TRBV7-9 combines with J gene TRBJ2-7; 9 bases line up with TRBD1. The V segment lost 3 bases and the J segment 3 bases; nucleotides outside the gene matches: 9. Germline values: CDR1 SEHNR, CDR2 FQNEAQ (reference sequence). This CDR3 comprises 16 residues. The CDR3 coding sequence is TGTGCCAGCAGCTTTGGGGGACAGGGTCCCTACTACGAGCAGTACTTC. Residues: CASSFGGQGPYYEQYF.

This rearrangement joins TRBV7-2 to TRBJ1-5; D call uncertain. CDR1 and CDR2 (germline): SGHTA, FQGNSA. The CDR3 totals 15 residues. Between the trimmed V and J ends, which lost 0 bases and 3 bases, there was a span of 9 bases. In DNA, the CDR3 is TGTGCCAGCAGCTTAGCGGTGAGGGTCAATCAGCCCCAGCATTTT. Residues: CASSLAVRVNQPQHF.

The CDR3 here is CASSGGRSSTDTQYF. DNA for the CDR3: TGTGCCAGCAGTGGTGGCCGATCTAGCACAGATACGCAGTATTTT. This chain connects TRBV2 to TRBJ2-3, with D unclear. There are 15 residues in the CDR3. The V end was cut by 4 bases, the J end by 0 bases, with 11 bases between. The germline V gene has CDR1 SNHLY and CDR2 FYNNEI.

This chain connects TRBV12-5 to TRBJ2-3; 8 positions match TRBD2. Germline CDR1 LGHNT, CDR2 FRNRAP. V dropped 9 bases and J dropped 2; count of bases not matched to a gene: 13. The CDR3 runs 16 residues. CDR3 sequence: CARTPRVAGYTDTQYF. The DNA of the CDR3 is TGTGCTAGGACCCCTCGGGTAGCGGGATACACAGATACGCAGTATTTT.

This sequence joins TRBV19 and TRBJ2-5, with TRBD2 matching over 9 bases. The trim removed 2 bases at V and 4 bases at J, leaving 11 bases unmatched. The CDR3 length is 17 residues. In germline, CDR1 is LNHDA, CDR2 SQIVND (reference sequence). This chain's CDR3 is CASSIRRIAGVGETQYF. The CDR3 DNA sequence: TGTGCCAGTAGTATAAGGAGGATAGCGGGAGTTGGAGAGACCCAGTACTTC. The full variable domain, rest sourced from reference TRBV19 and TRBJ2-5, is DGGITQSPKYLFRKEGQNVTLSCEQNLNHDAMYWYRQDPGQGLRLIYYSQIVNDFQKGDIAEGYSVSREKKESFPLTVTSAQKNPTAFYLCASSIRRIAGVGETQYFGPGTRLLVL.

V and J are TRBV27 and TRBJ1-2; D uncertain. Trimming left V 6 bases short and J 2 bases short, with 13 bases between. The CDR3 consists of 14 residues. Germline-derived CDR1 and CDR2 are MNHEY and SMNVEV (reference sequence). The CDR3 coding sequence is TGTGCCAGCAGCCGCCCGGGAGCGAACTATGGCTACACCTTC. Its protein is CASSRPGANYGYTF.

The chain joins TRBV6-6 to TRBJ2-2, with 13 bases lining up with TRBD2. Germline CDR1 and CDR2: MNHNY and SVGAGI (reference sequence). V gave up 6 bases and J gave up 4 bases; unmatched junction bases: 2. This CDR3 has 15 residues. The CDR3 coding sequence is TGTGCCAGCAGACGACTAGCGGGGGGCACCGGGGAGCTGTTTTTT. Protein sequence: CASRRLAGGTGELFF.

The chain links TRBV5-4 to TRBJ1-2; perhaps TRBD1 as D (6 bases). The CDR3 covers 13 residues. The V end lost 8 bases, the J end lost 5 bases, and 16 bases lay between the germline ends. Germline lookup yields CDR1 SGHNT and CDR2 YYREEE (reference sequence). The CDR3 region has the DNA TGTGCCAGTAACAGGGCGACCGTATATGGCTACACCTTC. The encoded protein is CASNRATVYGYTF.

V usage is TRBV30 and J usage is TRBJ2-7; D is possibly TRBD2 (5 bases). Germline V gene sequence: CDR1 GTSNPN, CDR2 SVGIG (reference sequence). Trimming cost V 0 bases and J 4 bases, with 7 bases left between them. This CDR3 is 12 amino acids long. This CDR3 is CAWSVSGYEQYF. The DNA of the CDR3 is TGTGCCTGGAGTGTGAGCGGATACGAGCAGTACTTC. Full variable domain (remainder filled in from reference TRBV30 and TRBJ2-7): SQTIHQWPATLVQPVGSPLSLECTVEGTSNPNLYWYRQAAGRGLQLLFYSVGIGQISSEVPQNLSASRPQDRQFILSSKKLLLSDSGFYLCAWSVSGYEQYFGPGTRLTVT.

The chain employs TRBV18 and TRBJ2-7, with TRBD2 matching over 7 bases. The J segment lost 3 bases and the V segment lost 2 bases, leaving 10 bases of the junction unmatched. The CDR3 consists of 16 residues. CDR1 is KGHSH, CDR2 LQKENI, per germline. The CDR3 DNA reads as TGTGCCAGCTCACCAAGTGCCGGGAGGAGTATCTACGAGCAGTACTTC. This encodes CASSPSAGRSIYEQYF. Combining the CDR3 with reference TRBV18 and TRBJ2-7 gives the whole variable domain NAGVMQNPRHLVRRRGQEARLRCSPMKGHSHVYWYRQLPEEGLKFMVYLQKENIIDESGMPKERFSAEFPKEGPSILRIQQVVRGDSAAYFCASSPSAGRSIYEQYFGPGTRLTVT.

This clone has a handful of counts. The chain employs TRBV28 and TRBJ2-7, with TRBD2 matching over 16 bases. After removal of 2 bases from V and 0 bases from J, the junction contained 10 bases not matched to a gene. The CDR3 totals 20 residues. Per the germline V gene, CDR1 is MDHEN and CDR2 is SYDVKM. CDR3 in amino acids: CASSLAGVGLAGGVSYEQYF. CDR3 in DNA: TGTGCCAGCAGTTTAGCGGGTGTGGGACTAGCGGGGGGGGTCTCCTACGAGCAGTACTTC.

This sequence joins TRBV4-1 and TRBJ1-1, with 8 bases identical to TRBD1. J gave up 1 base and V 4 bases, and 11 bases lay outside the gene matches. This CDR3 spans 17 amino acids. Germline V lookup: CDR1 MGHRA, CDR2 YSYEKL. CDR3 nucleotides: TGCGCCAGCAGCCGGGACAGGCAGCAAGGGGGGAACACTGAAGCTTTCTTT. Translating it yields CASSRDRQQGGNTEAFF.